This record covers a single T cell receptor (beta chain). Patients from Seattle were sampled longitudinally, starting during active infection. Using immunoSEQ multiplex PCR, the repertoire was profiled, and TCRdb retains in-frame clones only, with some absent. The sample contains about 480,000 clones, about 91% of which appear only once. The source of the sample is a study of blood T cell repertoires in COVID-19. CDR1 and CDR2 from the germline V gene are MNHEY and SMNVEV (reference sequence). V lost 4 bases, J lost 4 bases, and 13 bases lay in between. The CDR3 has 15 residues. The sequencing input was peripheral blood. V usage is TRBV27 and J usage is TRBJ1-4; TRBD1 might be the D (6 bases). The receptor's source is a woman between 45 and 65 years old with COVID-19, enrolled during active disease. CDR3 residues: CASSSNTGNNEKLFF. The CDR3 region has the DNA TGTGCCAGCAGTTCAAATACAGGGAATAATGAAAAACTGTTTTTT.